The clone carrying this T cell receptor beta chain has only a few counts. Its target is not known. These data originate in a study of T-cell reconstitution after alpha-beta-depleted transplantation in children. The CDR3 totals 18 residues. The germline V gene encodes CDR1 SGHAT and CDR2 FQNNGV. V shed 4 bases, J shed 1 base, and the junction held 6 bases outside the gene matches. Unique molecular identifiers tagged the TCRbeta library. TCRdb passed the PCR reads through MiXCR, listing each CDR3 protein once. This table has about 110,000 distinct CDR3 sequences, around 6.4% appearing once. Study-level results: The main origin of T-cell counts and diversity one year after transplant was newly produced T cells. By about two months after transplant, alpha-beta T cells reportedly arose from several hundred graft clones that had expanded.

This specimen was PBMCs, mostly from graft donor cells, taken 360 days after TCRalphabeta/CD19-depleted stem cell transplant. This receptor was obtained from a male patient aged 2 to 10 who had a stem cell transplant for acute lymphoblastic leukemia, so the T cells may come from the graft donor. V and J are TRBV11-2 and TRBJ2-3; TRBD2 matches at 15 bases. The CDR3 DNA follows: TGTGCCAGCAGCTCCTGGACTAGCGGGAGGGCCGGCACAGATACGCAGTATTTT. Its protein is CASSSWTSGRAGTDTQYF. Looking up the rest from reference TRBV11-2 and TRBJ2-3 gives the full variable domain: EAGVAQSPRYKIIEKRQSVAFWCNPISGHATLYWYQQILGQGPKLLIQFQNNGVVDDSQLPKDRFSAERLKGVDSTLKIQPAKLEDSAVYLCASSSWTSGRAGTDTQYFGPGTRLTVL.